The 8 T cell receptor beta chains reported below all come from one sample, sequenced in a study of blood T cell repertoires in COVID-19. Here immunoSEQ multiplex PCR was the method, and the copy in TCRdb shows in-frame clones only, minus some. This sample has approximately 60,000 clones, with 65% to 90% found just once. Sequencing used peripheral blood. Every receptor here comes from a human donor in a cohort sampled during active COVID-19.

V gene TRBV19 combines with J gene TRBJ2-5; possibly TRBD2 for D (7 bases). The germline gives CDR1 LNHDA, CDR2 SQIVND (reference sequence). Between the trimmed V and J ends, which lost 6 bases and 5 bases, there was a span of 16 bases. This CDR3 is 14 amino acids long. The DNA of the CDR3 is TGTGCCAGTAGCACCTACGGGGGGCGGGAGACCCAGTACTTC. Translated, it gives CASSTYGGRETQYF.

The chain joins TRBV6-6 to TRBJ2-7; 12 bases align to TRBD2. The CDR3 is made up of 14 amino acids. Germline CDR1 is MNHNY and CDR2 is SVGAGI (reference sequence). J lost 11 bases, V lost 5 bases, and 10 bases had no gene match. The CDR3 is CASSPASGGAVEYF. The CDR3 DNA follows: TGTGCCAGCAGTCCCGCTAGCGGGGGGGCGGTGGAGTACTTC.

Details on this clone: At one boundary the junction diverges from the germline segment, which might be a read error. The chain joins TRBV7-2 to TRBJ2-1, with 8 bases that match TRBD2. CDR1 and CDR2 from the germline V gene are SGHTA and FQGNSA. CDR3 length: 14 residues. This chain's CDR3 is CASSLVGLGEAWIF. In DNA form, the CDR3 reads TGTGCCAGCAGCCTAGTGGGACTAGGGGAAGCGTGGATCTTC.

This clone was seen only a few times. This chain connects TRBV7-9 to TRBJ1-6; D unresolved. The CDR3 is 14 residues long. V shed 2 bases and J shed 8 bases, with 10 bases lying between them. The germline V gene has CDR1 SEHNR and CDR2 FQNEAQ (reference sequence). The CDR3 loop reads CASSLSLSDSPLHF. CDR3 in DNA: TGTGCCAGCAGCTTAAGTCTTTCAGATTCACCCCTCCACTTT. Full variable domain (remainder filled in from reference TRBV7-9 and TRBJ1-6): DTGVSQNPRHKITKRGQNVTFRCDPISEHNRLYWYRQTLGQGPEFLTYFQNEAQLEKSRLLSDRFSAERPKGSFSTLEIQRTEQGDSAMYLCASSLSLSDSPLHFGNGTRLTVT.

The CDR3 coding sequence is TGTGCCAGCAGTTACTCGAGAGACAGCACCTACGAGCAGTACTTC. Translation: CASSYSRDSTYEQYF. The chain is built from TRBV6-5 and TRBJ2-7; D may be TRBD1 (5 bases). This CDR3 is 15 amino acids long. Trimming stripped 0 bases from V and 2 bases from J, with 11 bases between. Germline CDR1 MNHEY, CDR2 SVGAGI.

This chain's CDR3 is CASSPRSHRTNSPLHF. The DNA of the CDR3 is TGTGCCAGCAGCCCCCGGTCGCACCGCACTAATTCACCCCTCCACTTT. This chain joins TRBV7-2 and TRBJ1-6, with unresolved D. This CDR3 has 16 residues. Germline-derived CDR1 and CDR2 are SGHTA and FQGNSA. Trimming removed 5 bases from V and 6 bases from J, with 17 bases in between.

The rearrangement links TRBV7-2 to TRBJ2-7; tentative D call: TRBD2 (5 bases). This CDR3 has 15 residues. The V gene's germline CDR1 is SGHTA and CDR2 FQGNSA. Deletions cut 3 bases from V and 0 bases from J, with 12 bases between. CDR3 residues: CASSLYTGSSYEQYF. CDR3 DNA sequence: TGTGCCAGCAGCTTGTATACGGGAAGCTCCTACGAGCAGTACTTC.

CDR3 protein: CASSQEIAAYGYTF. The CDR3 nucleotides read TGCGCCAGCAGCCAAGAGATCGCGGCCTATGGCTACACCTTC. J is TRBJ1-2 and V is TRBV4-3; D not certain. The CDR3 is 14 amino acids. Germline values: CDR1 LGHNA, CDR2 YSLEER. V was pared by 0 bases and J by 4 bases, with 9 bases between.